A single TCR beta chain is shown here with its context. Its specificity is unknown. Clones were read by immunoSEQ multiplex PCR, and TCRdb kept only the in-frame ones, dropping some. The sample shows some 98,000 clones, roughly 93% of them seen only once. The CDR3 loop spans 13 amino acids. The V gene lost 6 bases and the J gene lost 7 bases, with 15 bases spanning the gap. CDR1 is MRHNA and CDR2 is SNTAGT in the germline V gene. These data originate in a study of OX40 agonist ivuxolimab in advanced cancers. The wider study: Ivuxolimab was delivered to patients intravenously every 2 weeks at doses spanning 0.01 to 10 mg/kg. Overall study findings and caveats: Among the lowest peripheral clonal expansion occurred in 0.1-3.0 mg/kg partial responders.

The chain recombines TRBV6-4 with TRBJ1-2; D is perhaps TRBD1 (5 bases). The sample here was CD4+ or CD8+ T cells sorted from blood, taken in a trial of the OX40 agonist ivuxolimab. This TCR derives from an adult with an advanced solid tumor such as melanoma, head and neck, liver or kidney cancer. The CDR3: CASSYDSTSGYTF. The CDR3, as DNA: TGTGCCAGCAGCTACGACAGTACTTCTGGCTACACCTTC.